This T cell receptor (beta chain) was documented in a study of identical twins. Whole-study findings and limits: While abundant cord blood beta clonotypes carried fewer insertions, memory repertoires showed no such pattern. Low generation-probability sequences were in excess among twin-shared out-of-frame alpha sequences.

Worth noting for this clonotype: What it recognizes is unknown.

In TCRdb, the 5' RACE reads were re-called with MiXCR into one record per CDR3 protein. The sample has about 530,000 distinct CDR3 sequences; about 15% are singletons. CDR1 is MNHNS, CDR2 SASEGT, per germline. V was pared by 6 bases and J by 8 bases, with 20 bases between. The CDR3 sequence is 15 residues long. The same data also went into a second study, on yellow fever vaccine responses in identical twins.

What was sequenced was CD4+ T cells sorted from blood. This chain joins TRBV6-1 and TRBJ2-1; the D gene is possibly TRBD2 (5 bases). This receptor was taken from a woman in her late teens or twenties in good health. CDR3 loop: CASRSWELVRDEQFF. The CDR3 region has the DNA TGTGCCAGCAGGTCGTGGGAGTTAGTAAGGGATGAGCAGTTCTTC.